This TCR beta chain is from a study of T cell repertoires in cytomegalovirus infection. The wider study: Selected CMV epitopes included recently identified HLA-C-restricted ones as well as well-studied HLA-B-restricted ones. It can be stated that public TCR beta signatures indicated CMV infection as well as a matching HLA type.

Of note for this clonotype: Its antigen is still unknown.

The germline V gene has CDR1 SGHTA and CDR2 FQGNSA. The CDR3 contains 16 residues. Trimming left V 1 base short and J 9 bases short, with 16 bases between. Study-wide results and limits: Ex vivo responses were dominated by HLA-C-restricted CMV-specific TCR beta clonotypes.

One entry per CDR3 protein results from TCRdb running MiXCR on the reads. The sample consists of some 350,000 distinct CDR3 sequences, roughly 34% of them appearing once. The sample consisted of cultured PBMCs, taken from culture after CMV antigen stimulation. The chain uses TRBV7-2 and TRBJ1-6, with D hard to call. The source of this sequence is a human donor in good health (CMV status not recorded). Some clones in this sample may be carry-over from other donors' samples. CDR3 bases: TGTGCCAGCAGCTTAGAATCAATCGGGGTTAGTTCACCCCTCCACTTT. Amino acids: CASSLESIGVSSPLHF.